The T cell receptor beta chain described here comes from a study of shared clonotypes between healthy human individuals. The CDR3 is 14 residues long. The germline V gene has CDR1 SEHNR and CDR2 FQNEAQ (reference sequence). Trimming removed 6 bases at V and 0 bases at J, with 9 bases between. Here immunoSEQ multiplex PCR was the method, and the copy in TCRdb shows in-frame clones only, minus some. This sample has about 2 million clones, with approximately 94% found just once. This clone came up a few times. Terminally differentiated effector memory CD45RA+ cells were excluded from the naive CD8 cells, which were CD45RO-negative and positively selected for CCR7.

This clonotype originated in a man aged 18 to 29 in good health. Input material: naive CD8+ T cells sorted from blood. The gene calls are TRBV7-9 and TRBJ1-3; no clear D. The CDR3 sequence: CASSILDSGNTIYF. Here the CDR3 DNA reads TGTGCCAGCAGTATACTGGACTCTGGAAACACCATATATTTT.